Listed below are T cell receptor beta chains from one sample, sequenced in a study of OX40 agonist ivuxolimab in advanced cancers. Clones were read by immunoSEQ multiplex PCR, and TCRdb kept only the in-frame ones, dropping some. The sample has more than 45,000 clones, about 89% seen once. This specimen consisted of CD4+ or CD8+ T cells sorted from blood, obtained in a trial of the OX40 agonist ivuxolimab. These TCRs come from an adult with an advanced solid tumor such as melanoma, head and neck, liver or kidney cancer. The conserved cysteine and the conserved F or W are not part of the CDR3 here. The order of the fields is J gene, V gene, CDR3 protein.

>TRBJ2-7|TRBV4-1
ASSQGLADLYTGEQY
>TRBJ2-7|TRBV27
ASSLTPTYEQY
>TRBJ2-4|TRBV5-6
ASSLAASYIQY
>TRBJ2-1|TRBV4-2
ASSSGDEQF
>TRBJ2-1|TRBV4-2
ASSYRGTGVNEQF
>TRBJ1-3|TRBV19
ASSFVGQFYSGNTIY
>TRBJ2-7|TRBV5-1
ASSLGPGEQY
>TRBJ2-7|TRBV7-3
ASSPGVGSGEQY
>TRBJ1-5|TRBV19
ASSLGGQGNQPQH
>TRBJ2-7|TRBV19
ASSPFESSYEQY
>TRBJ2-5|TRBV15
ATSSGAEETQY
>TRBJ2-3|TRBV9
ASSVETSGTFSTDTQY
>TRBJ2-3|TRBV19
ASSGSGGTDTQY
>TRBJ2-7|TRBV6-6
ASRAMGPSYEQY
>TRBJ2-1|TRBV15
ATRGTYNEQF
>TRBJ2-2|TRBV2
AKTSGGISGELF
>TRBJ2-2|TRBV29-1
SFGILRLAENTGELF
>TRBJ1-5|TRBV7-8
ASSQTVFSNQPQH
>TRBJ2-5|TRBV14
ASSRLAGRETQY
>TRBJ2-7|TRBV27
ASSLREQY
>TRBJ1-5|TRBV28
ASSLTGYSNQPQH
>TRBJ2-6|TRBV7-9
ASRQGSGANVLT
>TRBJ2-5|TRBV7-9
ASSLFFQEETQY
>NA|TRBV6-5
ASSYSLAGGPYEQY
>TRBJ2-5|TRBV27
ASRTSGIGGETQY
>TRBJ2-1|TRBV5-4
ASSLYRPEPTGQF
>TRBJ2-3|TRBV6-5
ASSKQGISTDTQY
>TRBJ1-5|TRBV19
ASSLDRVGQPQH
>TRBJ2-7|TRBV4-2
ASSQDPPSGPYEQY
>TRBJ2-3|TRBV4-3
ASSQDRAGTDTQY
>TRBJ2-2|TRBV6-5
ASSYSNLGELF
>TRBJ2-3|TRBV19
ASSIGTSGTDTQY
>TRBJ2-1|TRBV5-1
ASSLEWGNPNEQF
>TRBJ2-3|TRBV5-1
ASSSPGVAGGTDTQY
>TRBJ2-7|TRBV4-2
ASSQGISVDSYEQY
>TRBJ2-1|TRBV4-3
ASSQGTGMWQF
>TRBJ2-7|TRBV28
ASSITGVGYEQY
>TRBJ2-7|TRBV4-3
ASSQGTSEIDEQY
>TRBJ2-1|TRBV5-4
ASSLGTSGPYNEQF
>TRBJ2-1|TRBV7-8
ASSLVGGSSYNEQF
>TRBJ2-2|TRBV5-4
ASSLGLAGATGELF
>TRBJ2-5|TRBV2
ASSAGGGFGQETQY
>TRBJ1-1|TRBV5-8
ASSAATGLTEAF
>TRBJ2-5|TRBV4-3
ASSQDYPTPTGILETQY
>TRBJ2-7|TRBV18
ASSPGMTGGDTYEQY
>TRBJ2-5|TRBV25-1
ASTQELQETQY
>TRBJ1-4|TRBV7-6
ASSLGADRKLF
>TRBJ1-4|TRBV13
ASSSAREGAANEKLF
>TRBJ2-7|TRBV7-8
ASSLSKGSYEQY
>TRBJ2-3|TRBV18
ASSPPASDTQY
>TRBJ2-5|TRBV27
ASWDRDQETQY
>TRBJ2-3|TRBV29-1
SPAVAGFLY
>TRBJ2-3|TRBV7-8
ASSLVYPESTDTQY
>TRBJ2-5|TRBV7-6
ASSLVGRWGETQY
>TRBJ2-5|TRBV6-5
ASSYILAGAGETQY